One and the same sample provided the 15 T cell receptor beta chains below, sequenced in a study of blood T cell repertoires in COVID-19. TCRdb's copy holds only in-frame clones and misses some; the assay was immunoSEQ multiplex PCR. The profile shows 190,000 or so clones, about 89% of them singletons. Sequenced material: peripheral blood. The receptors were gathered from a man between 40 and 49 years old with acute or convalescent COVID-19.

The rearrangement joins TRBV19 to TRBJ1-2; 9 positions agree with TRBD1. This CDR3 has 15 amino acids. Germline V gene lookup returns CDR1 LNHDA and CDR2 SQIVND (reference sequence). V dropped 4 bases and J dropped 8; count of bases not matched to a gene: 11. The CDR3 bases are TGTGCCAGTAGTAGGGGACAGGGACCTATTGGCGGCTACACCTTC. This sequence encodes CASSRGQGPIGGYTF.

This clone was counted once. The V and J genes are TRBV6-2 or TRBV6-3 and TRBJ1-5; 12 bases agree with TRBD1. V was clipped by 4 bases and J by 6 bases; unmatched bases: 4. Germline CDR1 reads MNHEY; CDR2 reads SVGEGT. This CDR3 is 15 amino acids long. The CDR3 DNA is TGTGCCAGCAGTTGGGACAGGGGGCGCGGTCAGCCCCAGCATTTT. Translated: CASSWDRGRGQPQHF.

The chain uses TRBV7-2 and TRBJ1-3, with no clear D. Germline V gene sequence: CDR1 SGHTA, CDR2 FQGNSA. This CDR3 spans 16 amino acids. Trimming removed 1 base at V and 2 bases at J, with 12 bases between. Here the CDR3 DNA reads TGTGCCAGCAGCTTAGAACGGGTCGAGGCTGGAAACACCATATATTTT. As protein: CASSLERVEAGNTIYF.

The sample holds a few counts of this clone. J is TRBJ2-7 and V is TRBV12-5; D possibly corresponds to TRBD1 (6 bases). Germline V gene sequence: CDR1 LGHNT, CDR2 FRNRAP. V lost 7 bases and J 6 bases, leaving 19 bases between the germline ends. The CDR3 is 14 amino acids. This CDR3 is CASAASGRGSEQYF. The CDR3 nucleotides read TGTGCTAGTGCCGCGAGTGGCAGGGGATCCGAGCAGTACTTC. Full variable domain (rest looked up from reference TRBV12-5 and TRBJ2-7): DARVTQTPRHKVTEMGQEVTMRCQPILGHNTVFWYRQTMMQGLELLAYFRNRAPLDDSGMPKDRFSAEMPDATLATLKIQPSEPRDSAVYFCASAASGRGSEQYFGPGTRLTVT.

The chain employs TRBV19 and TRBJ2-2; D is ambiguous. Germline CDR1 reads LNHDA; CDR2 reads SQIVND (reference sequence). The length of the CDR3 is 14 residues. Between the trimmed V and J ends, which lost 2 bases and 2 bases, there was a span of 6 bases. The CDR3 nucleotides are TGTGCCAGTAGTATAAGGAGAAACACCGGGGAGCTGTTTTTT. Protein sequence: CASSIRRNTGELFF.

In DNA, the CDR3 is TGTGCCAGCAGCTTGGATCGGACTAGCGGGACAAAGACCCAGTACTTC. This gives the protein CASSLDRTSGTKTQYF. The chain combines TRBV5-4 with TRBJ2-5; 12 bases agree with TRBD2. This CDR3 contains 16 residues. Germline V lookup: CDR1 SGHNT, CDR2 YYREEE (reference sequence). V gave up 0 bases and J gave up 6 bases; unmatched junction bases: 6.

The gene calls are TRBV5-4 and TRBJ1-1; the D is unclear. This CDR3 has 14 amino acids. Per germline, CDR1 SGHNT and CDR2 YYREEE (reference sequence). The V end was cut by 0 bases, the J end by 2 bases, with 8 bases between. CDR3 sequence: CASSLAGDNTEAFF. Here the CDR3 DNA reads TGTGCCAGCAGCTTGGCCGGGGATAACACTGAAGCTTTCTTT.

V and J are TRBV6-2 or TRBV6-3 and TRBJ1-1; no definite D call. Germline lookup yields CDR1 MNHEY and CDR2 SVGEGT. V was pared by 1 base and J by 4 bases, with 19 bases between. The CDR3 totals 17 residues. The CDR3 nucleotides are TGTGCCAGCAGTTACTTTGGTAGCCCTACTCCGTTCACTGAAGCTTTCTTT. Its protein is CASSYFGSPTPFTEAFF.

The chain couples TRBV5-1 to TRBJ1-1, with 7 positions matching TRBD1. The CDR3 sequence is 14 residues long. J gave up 2 bases and V 4 bases, and 5 bases lay outside the gene matches. The V gene's germline CDR1 is SGHRS and CDR2 YFSETQ. In DNA, the CDR3 is TGCGCCAGCAGCGCCAGACAGGGTAACACTGAAGCTTTCTTT. Its protein is CASSARQGNTEAFF. Full variable domain (missing parts from reference TRBV5-1 and TRBJ1-1): KAGVTQTPRYLIKTRGQQVTLSCSPISGHRSVSWYQQTPGQGLQFLFEYFSETQRNKGNFPGRFSGRQFSNSRSEMNVSTLELGDSALYLCASSARQGNTEAFFGQGTRLTVV.

V and J are TRBV7-2 and TRBJ2-7, with D tentatively TRBD1 (6 bases). The CDR3 has 15 residues. Germline V gene sequence: CDR1 SGHTA, CDR2 FQGNSA. Trimming cost V 3 bases and J 0 bases, with 12 bases left between them. Here the CDR3 reads CASSFDRTPSYEQYF. The CDR3 nucleotides are TGTGCCAGCAGCTTCGACAGGACCCCCTCCTACGAGCAGTACTTC.

The gene calls are TRBV5-5 and TRBJ2-2, with TRBD1 matching 8 bases. The V segment lost 5 bases and the J segment 3 bases; nucleotides outside the gene matches: 9. This CDR3 is built from 16 residues. Germline lookup yields CDR1 SGHKS and CDR2 YYEKEE (reference sequence). CDR3 in DNA: TGTGCCAGCAGACCGATCGGGACAGGTCACACCGGGGAGCTGTTTTTT. Its protein is CASRPIGTGHTGELFF.

This chain uses TRBV24-1 with TRBJ2-3; the match to TRBD1 covers 11 bases. Germline assignment: CDR1 KGHDR and CDR2 SFDVKD. This CDR3 is built from 17 residues. Unmatched junction bases numbered 6, after V lost 0 bases and J lost 5 bases. This CDR3 reads CATSDLKDRGQEDTQYF. In DNA, the CDR3 is TGTGCCACCAGTGATTTGAAGGACAGGGGGCAGGAAGATACGCAGTATTTT.

The rearrangement links TRBV19 to TRBJ2-7; 8 nucleotides agree with TRBD1. The germline CDR1 and CDR2 sequences are LNHDA and SQIVND (reference sequence). The CDR3 loop spans 14 amino acids. With V trimmed by 9 bases and J by 5 bases, 12 bases remained unmatched. The CDR3 spells CASGQTGAGHEQYF. For the CDR3, the DNA is TGTGCCAGCGGACAGACAGGGGCCGGACACGAGCAGTACTTC.

J is TRBJ1-3 and V is TRBV14; D unclear. The germline gives CDR1 SGHDN, CDR2 FVKESK. The CDR3 sequence is 16 residues long. Trimming cost V 1 base and J 0 bases, with 10 bases left between them. CDR3 residues: CASSQGGGISGNTIYF. The CDR3 nucleotides are TGTGCCAGCAGCCAAGGGGGAGGGATCTCTGGAAACACCATATATTTT.

The rearrangement links TRBV5-1 to TRBJ2-7; D unresolved. This CDR3 is built from 14 residues. The germline gives CDR1 SGHRS, CDR2 YFSETQ. V dropped 3 bases and J dropped 0 bases, with 10 bases sitting between them. CDR3 sequence (DNA): TGCGCCAGCAGCTCGAGCACTAACTCCTACGAGCAGTACTTC. This codes for CASSSSTNSYEQYF.